A selection of T cell receptor beta chains follows, all from one sample in a study of neurological immune-mediated disorders. TCRdb ran MiXCR on the 5' RACE reads and lists one entry per CDR3 protein. The sample includes 45,000 to 55,000 distinct CDR3 sequences, 3.8% seen only once; the top ten take 5% to 7%. The sample comprised PBMCs. These receptors came from a man aged 60-69 years with multiple sclerosis. Each CDR3 is given with its conserved first and last residue. Each record gives: clone size, V gene, D gene, J gene, CDR3 DNA, CDR3 protein. The D gene is left open where the match is weak. Part of the rows lack a size; the others show once, few, many or a class for expanded clones.

size: many; V: TRBV20-1; D: .; J: TRBJ2-5; DNA: TGCAGTGCCCAGCCGGAGAGTGAATGGGAGACCCAGTACTTC; CDR3: CSAQPESEWETQYF
size: many; V: TRBV18; D: .; J: TRBJ2-7; DNA: TGTGCCAGCTCACCCAACCCTGCGGAGGAGCAGTACTTC; CDR3: CASSPNPAEEQYF
size: many; V: TRBV14; D: .; J: TRBJ2-3; DNA: TGTGCCAGCAGCGAAAGAGGACGGAGTCCTACAGATACGCAGTATTTT; CDR3: CASSERGRSPTDTQYF
size: many; V: TRBV5-1; D: TRBD2; J: TRBJ2-7; DNA: TGCGCCAGCAGCGCCTCCGGGACTAGCTCCTACGAGCAGTACTTC; CDR3: CASSASGTSSYEQYF
size: many; V: TRBV20-1; D: .; J: TRBJ2-1; DNA: TGCAGTGCTAGCTGGGACACGGACCGTCATGAGCAGTTCTTC; CDR3: CSASWDTDRHEQFF
size: many; V: TRBV5-1; D: .; J: TRBJ2-1; DNA: TGCGCCAGCAGCTTGGGCCGGCTAGCAAACTACAATGAGCAGTTCTTC; CDR3: CASSLGRLANYNEQFF
size: many; V: TRBV20-1; D: .; J: TRBJ1-2; DNA: TGCAGTGCTGCCAGACAAGATGGCTACACCTTC; CDR3: CSAARQDGYTF
size: many; V: TRBV6-1; D: TRBD2; J: TRBJ2-2; DNA: TGTGCCAGCCGGGACTACAACACCGGGGAGCTGTTTTTT; CDR3: CASRDYNTGELFF
size: many; V: TRBV10-3; D: .; J: TRBJ2-5; DNA: TGTGCCATCAGTGTAGACAGTTATGAAGAGACCCAGTACTTC; CDR3: CAISVDSYEETQYF
size: .; V: TRBV5-1; D: .; J: TRBJ1-3; DNA: TGCGCCAGCAGCCCTACTCCCCTCCGGGAAAACACCATATATTTT; CDR3: CASSPTPLRENTIYF
size: many; V: TRBV6-1; D: TRBD2; J: TRBJ2-7; DNA: TGTGCCAGCAGCGAGATGCTACCGGGGGGCGAGCAGTACTTC; CDR3: CASSEMLPGGEQYF
size: many; V: TRBV28; D: TRBD1; J: TRBJ2-7; DNA: TGTGCCAGCAGTTTAACCTACAGGGGGCCCACCTACGAGCAGTACTTC; CDR3: CASSLTYRGPTYEQYF
size: many; V: TRBV5-6; D: .; J: TRBJ1-2; DNA: TGTGCCAGCTCGTCATCGGGGCAGGAGTTCTATGGCTACACCTTC; CDR3: CASSSSGQEFYGYTF
size: many; V: TRBV2; D: .; J: TRBJ1-2; DNA: TGTGCCAGCAGGATAGGATCAAGCTATGGCTACACCTTC; CDR3: CASRIGSSYGYTF
size: .; V: TRBV10-3; D: .; J: TRBJ1-2; DNA: TGTGCCATCAGTGGGTCCCACGACAGGACAAGCTATGGCTACACCTTC; CDR3: CAISGSHDRTSYGYTF
size: many; V: TRBV2; D: .; J: TRBJ1-6; DNA: TGTGCCAGCGTCTCCGGGACTCGGTCCTATAATTCACCCCTCCACTTT; CDR3: CASVSGTRSYNSPLHF
size: many; V: TRBV6-5; D: TRBD1; J: TRBJ2-2; DNA: TGTGCCAGCAGTCGATGGACAGGGGGCACCGGGGAGCTGTTTTTT; CDR3: CASSRWTGGTGELFF
size: many; V: TRBV2; D: .; J: TRBJ1-1; DNA: TGTGCCAGCAGTGGCCCCAGCGAGGCTTTCTTT; CDR3: CASSGPSEAFF
size: many; V: TRBV20-1; D: TRBD1; J: TRBJ1-5; DNA: TGCAGTGCTAGGAAGACAGGGGGAAATAATCAGCCCCAGCATTTT; CDR3: CSARKTGGNNQPQHF
size: few; V: TRBV20-1; D: TRBD1; J: TRBJ1-5; DNA: TGCAGTGCTCTTTGGGGGACAGAGAATCAGCCCCAGCATTTT; CDR3: CSALWGTENQPQHF
size: .; V: TRBV2; D: .; J: TRBJ2-3; DNA: TGTGCCAGCAGGACTAGTATGCCGGATACGCAGTATTTT; CDR3: CASRTSMPDTQYF
size: many; V: TRBV12-3/TRBV12-4; D: .; J: TRBJ2-1; DNA: TGTGCCAGCAGTTCTGAAGTGGGTGAGCAGTTCTTC; CDR3: CASSSEVGEQFF
size: few; V: TRBV20-1; D: .; J: TRBJ1-5; DNA: TGCAGTGCTACCTCGACAGCCAGTCAGCCCCAGCATTTT; CDR3: CSATSTASQPQHF
size: many; V: TRBV5-1; D: .; J: TRBJ2-1; DNA: TGCGCCAGCAGCTTCTCCAGGACAGAGCAGTTCTTC; CDR3: CASSFSRTEQFF
size: many; V: TRBV9; D: .; J: TRBJ2-1; DNA: TGTGCCAGCAGCACCACCCTAGCTACCAATGAGCAGTTCTTC; CDR3: CASSTTLATNEQFF
size: many; V: TRBV20-1; D: TRBD2; J: TRBJ2-1; DNA: TGCAGTGGTCGGGCGGGGGGGCTGATTGAGCAGTTCTTC; CDR3: CSGRAGGLIEQFF
size: many; V: TRBV5-1; D: .; J: TRBJ1-6; DNA: TGCGCCAGCAGCTCCGGAGGGGGAGACGGTAATTCACCCCTCCACTTT; CDR3: CASSSGGGDGNSPLHF
size: many; V: TRBV6-1; D: .; J: TRBJ2-1; DNA: TGTGCCAGCAGGGGGGACAGACTAGACAATGAGCAGTTCTTC; CDR3: CASRGDRLDNEQFF
size: few; V: TRBV6-1; D: .; J: TRBJ1-6; DNA: TGTGCCAGCATCGGGTCGAAGGACCTCAACTTT; CDR3: CASIGSKDLNF
size: many; V: TRBV21-1; D: .; J: TRBJ2-1; DNA: TGTGCCAGCAGCAAAGCTGGATTGGATGAGCAGTTCTTC; CDR3: CASSKAGLDEQFF
size: many; V: TRBV15; D: .; J: TRBJ2-2; DNA: TGTGCCACCAGCAGAGTCACCGGAAGGGGGACCGGGGAGCTGTTTTTT; CDR3: CATSRVTGRGTGELFF
size: many; V: TRBV20-1; D: TRBD2; J: TRBJ2-1; DNA: TGCAGTGCTCACGGACTAGCGGGAGGAACCCCCTCGGGAAATGAGCAGTTCTTC; CDR3: CSAHGLAGGTPSGNEQFF
size: many; V: TRBV20-1; D: TRBD1; J: TRBJ2-1; DNA: TGCAGTGCTCACGACAGGGCGAGGGTTGGAAATGAGCAGTTCTTC; CDR3: CSAHDRARVGNEQFF
size: many; V: TRBV7-9; D: TRBD1; J: TRBJ1-5; DNA: TGTGCCAGCAGCTCAGGGGGGAATCAGCCCCAGCATTTT; CDR3: CASSSGGNQPQHF
size: many; V: TRBV12-3/TRBV12-4; D: .; J: TRBJ1-5; DNA: TGTGCCAGCAGTGGGGAGGGGCCCCAGGGGAAGACCCAGAATTTT; CDR3: CASSGEGPQGKTQNF
size: many; V: TRBV5-4; D: .; J: TRBJ2-1; DNA: TGTGCCAGCAGCACGACTGGCGCAGGGAAATCCTACAATGAGCAGTTCTTC; CDR3: CASSTTGAGKSYNEQFF
size: many; V: TRBV27; D: .; J: TRBJ2-1; DNA: TGTGCCAGCAGTTTAAAACTAGCTTTCCCATATGAGCAGTTCTTC; CDR3: CASSLKLAFPYEQFF
size: few; V: TRBV12-3/TRBV12-4; D: .; J: TRBJ2-1; DNA: TGTGCCAGCAAACCGGATGGGGCACGAAATGAGCAGTTCTTC; CDR3: CASKPDGARNEQFF
size: many; V: TRBV20-1; D: .; J: TRBJ2-2; DNA: TGCAGTGCTGTTTCGAGGGGGTGGAACACCGGGGAGCTGTTTTTT; CDR3: CSAVSRGWNTGELFF
size: few; V: TRBV7-9; D: .; J: TRBJ2-7; DNA: TGTGCCAGCAGCCTCCCACCAGGCTACGAGCAGTACTTC; CDR3: CASSLPPGYEQYF
size: many; V: TRBV12-3/TRBV12-4; D: TRBD2; J: TRBJ2-7; DNA: TGTGCCAGCAGTTTCCCGGGACTAGCGGGAGTCGAGCAGTACTTC; CDR3: CASSFPGLAGVEQYF
size: few; V: TRBV11-2; D: TRBD2; J: TRBJ2-1; DNA: TGTGCCAGCGGGGGGGTCGGCTCCTACAATGAGCAGTTCTTC; CDR3: CASGGVGSYNEQFF
size: many; V: TRBV7-8; D: .; J: TRBJ1-2; DNA: TGTGCCAGCAGCTCCCGGCTGACTAGTTTTGGCTACACCTTC; CDR3: CASSSRLTSFGYTF
size: many; V: TRBV20-1; D: TRBD1; J: TRBJ2-2; DNA: TGCAGTGCTAGGGGACAGGCCCCGGGCACCGGGGAGCTGTTTTTT; CDR3: CSARGQAPGTGELFF
size: many; V: TRBV13; D: .; J: TRBJ1-5; DNA: TGTGCCAGCAGCTTAGGCCCTCAGCCCCAGCATTTT; CDR3: CASSLGPQPQHF